This TCR beta chain was sequenced in a study of early T cells in non-severe SARS-CoV-2 infection. This clonotype was observed at least ten times. There are 11 residues in the CDR3. Germline V CDR1 and CDR2: SGHAT, FQNNGV. V lost 4 bases, J lost 7 bases, and 8 bases lay in between. A single record per CDR3 protein comes from TCRdb applying MiXCR to the 5' RACE reads. This sample yields tens of thousands of distinct CDR3 sequences, of which about 6.5% are seen a single time; less than 8% belongs to the top ten. Sequencing input: whole blood. The sequence was obtained from an adult who was a healthcare worker with PCR-confirmed SARS-CoV-2 infection or an uninfected control (not recorded which). The chain employs TRBV11-2 and TRBJ2-7; a possible D gene is TRBD2 (6 bases). The CDR3 region is CASSSSGEQYF. The CDR3 DNA sequence: TGTGCCAGCAGCTCAAGCGGGGAGCAGTACTTC.